These 15 T cell receptor beta chains share one sample of origin, sequenced in a study of T cell responses to AZD1222 COVID-19 vaccine. TCRdb keeps only in-frame clones here, not all; method: immunoSEQ multiplex PCR. The sample yields some 170,000 clones, around 90% seen once. The source was peripheral blood, collected 28 days after the second dose of the MenACWY control vaccine. These receptors came from an adult who received the MenACWY meningococcal vaccine as a control.

The chain has TRBV10-3 and TRBJ2-3; D gene ambiguous. Trimming cost V 3 bases and J 1 base, with 11 bases left between them. The CDR3 contains 15 residues. From germline, CDR1 is ENHRY and CDR2 SYGVKD. The DNA of the CDR3 is TGTGCCATCAGTGACCGGCCCCGGGGCACAGATACGCAGTATTTT. Translation: CAISDRPRGTDTQYF.

V is TRBV7-2 and J is TRBJ1-5; D uncertain. Trimming took 1 base from V and 11 from J, leaving 15 bases between them. This CDR3 spans 14 amino acids. The germline CDR1 and CDR2 sequences are SGHTA and FQGNSA. In DNA form, the CDR3 reads TGTGCCAGCAGCTTAGAGGGCAGGTCCTCAGCCCAGCATTTT. This codes for CASSLEGRSSAQHF. The complete variable domain, with remaining parts taken from reference TRBV7-2 and TRBJ1-5, reads GAGVSQSPSNKVTEKGKDVELRCDPISGHTALYWYRQSLGQGLEFLIYFQGNSAPDKSGLPSDRFSAERTGGSVSTLTIQRTQQEDSAVYLCASSLEGRSSAQHFGDGTRLSIL.

The V call is TRBV11-2, the J call TRBJ1-2; 9 bases map to TRBD1. Germline loops: CDR1 SGHAT, CDR2 FQNNGV. This CDR3 comprises 13 residues. Germline trimming cut 5 bases from V and 6 bases from J; bases unmatched to any gene: 4. CDR3 coding DNA: TGTGCCAGCAGCCACCGGGACAGGGATGGCTACACCTTC. Its translation is CASSHRDRDGYTF.

In nucleotides, the CDR3 is TGTGCCACCAGTGGCAGCGGGACCTACGAGCAGTACTTC. Amino acids: CATSGSGTYEQYF. The V gene is TRBV24-1, the J gene TRBJ2-7; 7 positions match TRBD2. With 5 bases clipped from V and 2 bases from J, the junction kept 2 bases outside the gene matches. The germline gives CDR1 KGHDR, CDR2 SFDVKD. This CDR3 is built from 13 residues.

The chain links TRBV5-1 to TRBJ1-4, with 10 bases aligning to TRBD1. The CDR3 is 14 amino acids. Germline loops: CDR1 SGHRS, CDR2 YFSETQ. V shed 4 bases, J shed 8 bases, and the junction held 5 bases outside the gene matches. The CDR3 loop reads CASSRDRGGEKLFF. The DNA of the CDR3 is TGCGCCAGCAGCCGGGACAGGGGCGGGGAAAAACTGTTTTTT.

The rearrangement joins TRBV19 to TRBJ1-4; no reliable D call. V was clipped by 7 bases and J by 0 bases, with 15 bases between them. The CDR3 totals 16 residues. The germline V gene encodes CDR1 LNHDA and CDR2 SQIVND (reference sequence). The CDR3 DNA is TGTGCCAGTAATAGCTTGGCGGATGCAACTAATGAAAAACTGTTTTTT. As protein: CASNSLADATNEKLFF.

V gene TRBV18 combines with J gene TRBJ1-3; D ambiguous. V lost 2 bases and J lost 0, with 14 bases in between. CDR1 and CDR2 from the germline V gene are KGHSH and LQKENI. The CDR3 totals 17 residues. For the CDR3, the DNA is TGTGCCAGCTCACCAGTAGCAGTCTATCGCTCTGGAAACACCATATATTTT. As protein: CASSPVAVYRSGNTIYF.

This clone came up once. The chain is built from TRBV18 and TRBJ2-7; tentative D call: TRBD2 (5 bases). With 6 bases removed from V and 7 bases from J, the gap between germline ends came to 13 bases. The CDR3 consists of 12 residues. Germline V lookup: CDR1 KGHSH, CDR2 LQKENI. Here the CDR3 reads CASSARGQEQYF. The CDR3 nucleotides read TGTGCCAGCTCTGCCCGGGGTCAAGAGCAGTACTTC.

The rearrangement uses TRBV24-1 and TRBJ2-1; 8 nucleotides match TRBD2. V gave up 1 base and J gave up 7 bases; unmatched junction bases: 14. Germline-derived CDR1 and CDR2 are KGHDR and SFDVKD. CDR3 size: 18 residues. The chain's CDR3 is CATSDFSRGGGEENEQFF. CDR3 coding DNA: TGTGCCACCAGTGATTTCTCTCGGGGGGGCGGGGAGGAGAATGAGCAGTTCTTC.

The chain couples TRBV15 to TRBJ2-7; 7 bases match TRBD1. V dropped 3 bases and J dropped 0; count of bases not matched to a gene: 5. CDR1 is LNHNV, CDR2 YYDKDF, per germline (reference sequence). The CDR3 is made up of 15 amino acids. CDR3 in DNA: TGTGCCACCAGCAGCCCCCGGGACAGCTCCTACGAGCAGTACTTC. It codes for CATSSPRDSSYEQYF. Combining the CDR3 with reference TRBV15 and TRBJ2-7 gives the whole variable domain DAMVIQNPRYQVTQFGKPVTLSCSQTLNHNVMYWYQQKSSQAPKLLFHYYDKDFNNEADTPDNFQSRRPNTSFCFLDIRSPGLGDTAMYLCATSSPRDSSYEQYFGPGTRLTVT.

The chain couples TRBV5-6 to TRBJ1-5; 7 bases line up with TRBD1. The CDR3 is 19 amino acids. After removal of 4 bases from V and 4 bases from J, the junction contained 20 bases not matched to a gene. Germline V lookup: CDR1 SGHDT, CDR2 YYEEEE. The CDR3 nucleotides are TGTGCCAGCAGCCGGGCCGGCGGCAGGGGGACAAACCTGAATCAGCCCCAGCATTTT. The encoded protein is CASSRAGGRGTNLNQPQHF.

The genes are TRBV27 and TRBJ1-6; unclear D gene. This CDR3 is 12 amino acids long. The V end lost 7 bases, the J end lost 6 bases, and 7 bases lay between the germline ends. Germline CDR1 and CDR2: MNHEY and SMNVEV (reference sequence). The CDR3 is CASTNFNSPLHF. As DNA, the CDR3 is TGTGCCAGCACAAACTTTAATTCACCCCTCCACTTT.

This clone was counted between two and nine times. This chain links TRBV6-4 with TRBJ2-2; 8 bases fit TRBD1. The CDR3 spans 13 residues. The germline gives CDR1 MRHNA, CDR2 SNTAGT. The junction had 1 base not matched to a gene; V was cut back by 5 bases and J by 5 bases. CDR3 loop: CASSRQGTGELFF. In DNA form, the CDR3 reads TGTGCCAGCAGTCGACAGGGGACCGGGGAGCTGTTTTTT.

The chain uses TRBV7-2 and TRBJ1-3; D gene uncertain. Germline V gene sequence: CDR1 SGHTA, CDR2 FQGNSA. The CDR3 covers 15 residues. With 4 bases removed from V and 0 bases from J, the gap between germline ends came to 10 bases. The CDR3 bases are TGTGCCAGCAGCTCCGGACGTATCTCTGGAAACACCATATATTTT. This codes for CASSSGRISGNTIYF.

The chain links TRBV10-2 to TRBJ2-7; D uncertain. V was trimmed by 0 bases and J by 8 bases, leaving 8 bases between them. CDR1 WSHSY and CDR2 SAAADI come from the germline V gene. The CDR3 is 12 amino acids. The CDR3 DNA sequence: TGCGCCAGCAGTGAGTCGTCCAGGAAGCAGTACTTC. Amino acid sequence: CASSESSRKQYF.